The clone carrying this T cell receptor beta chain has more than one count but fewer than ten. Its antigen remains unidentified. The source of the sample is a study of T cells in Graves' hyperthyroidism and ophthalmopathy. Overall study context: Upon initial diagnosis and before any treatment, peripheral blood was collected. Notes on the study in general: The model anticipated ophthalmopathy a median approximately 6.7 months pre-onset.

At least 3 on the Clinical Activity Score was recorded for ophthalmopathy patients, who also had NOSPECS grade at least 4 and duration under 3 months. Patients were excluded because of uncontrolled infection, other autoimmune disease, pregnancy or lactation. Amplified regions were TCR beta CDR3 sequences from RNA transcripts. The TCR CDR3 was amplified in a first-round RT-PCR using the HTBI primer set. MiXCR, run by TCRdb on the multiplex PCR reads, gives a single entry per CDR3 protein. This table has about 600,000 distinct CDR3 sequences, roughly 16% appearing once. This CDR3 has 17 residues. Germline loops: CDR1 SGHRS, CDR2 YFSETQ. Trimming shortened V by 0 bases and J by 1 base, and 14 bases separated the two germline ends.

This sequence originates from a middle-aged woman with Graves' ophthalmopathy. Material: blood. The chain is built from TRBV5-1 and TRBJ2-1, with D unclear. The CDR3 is CASSLGVDEASYNEQFF. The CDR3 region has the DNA TGCGCCAGCAGCTTGGGAGTCGACGAGGCGTCCTACAATGAGCAGTTCTTC.